This is a list of T cell receptor beta chains from one sample in a study of blood T cell repertoires in COVID-19. This table comes from immunoSEQ multiplex PCR, and its TCRdb copy is limited to in-frame clones, with some not included. The sample consists of over 600,000 clones, approximately 90% of them appearing once. Sequencing used peripheral blood. These TCRs come from a woman aged 18-30 years with acute or convalescent COVID-19. The CDR3 runs from the conserved cysteine through the conserved F or W. The D gene is left open where the match is weak. Rows give clone size only sometimes, using once, few, many, or a class for an expanded clone.

J gene: TRBJ2-7; D gene: TRBD1; V gene: TRBV23-1; clone size: -; CDR3 DNA: TGCGCCAGCAGTTTACGACAGGGGCGCCTTCTATCTCGTCTATTTGACGAGCAGTACTTC; CDR3 protein: CASSLRQGRLLSRLFDEQYF
J gene: TRBJ2-3; D gene: TRBD2; V gene: TRBV7-9; clone size: -; CDR3 DNA: TGTGCCAGCAGCTTAGCGACTAGCGGGTCGGACACAGATACGCAGTATTTT; CDR3 protein: CASSLATSGSDTDTQYF
J gene: TRBJ1-4; D gene: TRBD1; V gene: TRBV6-5; clone size: -; CDR3 DNA: TGTGCCAGCAGTTACAGGGACAGCAATGAAAAACTGTTTTTT; CDR3 protein: CASSYRDSNEKLFF
J gene: TRBJ1-1; D gene: -; V gene: TRBV7-6; clone size: -; CDR3 DNA: TGTGCCAGCAGGTCGGCAGGGATGGGTAGCACTGAAGCTTTCTTT; CDR3 protein: CASRSAGMGSTEAFF
J gene: TRBJ1-5; D gene: -; V gene: TRBV27; clone size: -; CDR3 DNA: TGTGCCAGCAGTCTCCACCGGGGTAATCAGCCCCAGCATTTT; CDR3 protein: CASSLHRGNQPQHF
J gene: TRBJ1-1; D gene: -; V gene: TRBV27; clone size: -; CDR3 DNA: TGTGCCAGCAGTTTAAGGCGGTATGGGGGGGTGAACACTGAAGCTTTCTTT; CDR3 protein: CASSLRRYGGVNTEAFF
J gene: TRBJ1-5; D gene: -; V gene: TRBV7-2; clone size: -; CDR3 DNA: TGTGCCAGCAGCTTAGGGCCCAATAGCAATCAGCCCCAGCATTTT; CDR3 protein: CASSLGPNSNQPQHF
J gene: TRBJ1-2; D gene: -; V gene: TRBV30; clone size: once; CDR3 DNA: TGTGCCTGGAGCAGGGTTAGGGGAGGCGATGGCTACACCTTC; CDR3 protein: CAWSRVRGGDGYTF
J gene: TRBJ1-4; D gene: TRBD1; V gene: TRBV3-1/TRBV3-2; clone size: -; CDR3 DNA: TGTGCCAGCAGCCTGGCCCCCGGAACAGGGGGGGATGAAAAACTGTTTTTT; CDR3 protein: CASSLAPGTGGDEKLFF
J gene: TRBJ2-7; D gene: -; V gene: TRBV7-6; clone size: -; CDR3 DNA: TGTGCCAGCAGCCAGACGTCGGCAGGGAAGTACGAGCAGTACTTC; CDR3 protein: CASSQTSAGKYEQYF
J gene: TRBJ1-3; D gene: -; V gene: TRBV30; clone size: -; CDR3 DNA: TGTGCCTGGGTCGGGGGAGTCATGGACACCATATATTTT; CDR3 protein: CAWVGGVMDTIYF
J gene: TRBJ1-1; D gene: -; V gene: TRBV19; clone size: -; CDR3 DNA: TGTGCCACTCGGTTACAGGGCATCCAGGCTTTCTTT; CDR3 protein: CATRLQGIQAFF
J gene: TRBJ1-2; D gene: -; V gene: TRBV11-1; clone size: -; CDR3 DNA: TGTGCCAGCAGCTTATCGGGGGATCGTATGTTCTATGGCTACACCTTC; CDR3 protein: CASSLSGDRMFYGYTF
J gene: TRBJ2-1; D gene: TRBD2; V gene: TRBV24-1; clone size: once; CDR3 DNA: TGTGCCACCAGTGACTCCGGGACTAGGAACTACAATGAGCAGTTCTTC; CDR3 protein: CATSDSGTRNYNEQFF
J gene: TRBJ1-5; D gene: TRBD1; V gene: TRBV7-3; clone size: -; CDR3 DNA: TGTGCCAGCAGCTTATCAGGGGGCAAACAGCCCCAGCATTTT; CDR3 protein: CASSLSGGKQPQHF
J gene: TRBJ2-7; D gene: -; V gene: TRBV7-5; clone size: -; CDR3 DNA: TGTGCCAGAAGCTTAGGGGCTAGGACTAGCGGGGGGAAGAACTACGAGCAGTACTTC; CDR3 protein: CARSLGARTSGGKNYEQYF
J gene: TRBJ1-1; D gene: -; V gene: TRBV29-1; clone size: -; CDR3 DNA: TGCAGCGCGCAAACAGGGATCAACACTGAAGCTTTCTTT; CDR3 protein: CSAQTGINTEAFF
J gene: TRBJ1-6; D gene: -; V gene: TRBV28; clone size: -; CDR3 DNA: TGTGCCAGCAGTTTGCGAGGCCCCAATTCACCCCTCCACTTT; CDR3 protein: CASSLRGPNSPLHF
J gene: TRBJ1-1; D gene: -; V gene: TRBV6-2/TRBV6-3; clone size: -; CDR3 DNA: TGTGCCAGCAGTTTGGAGGGGATGAACACTGAAGCTTTCTTT; CDR3 protein: CASSLEGMNTEAFF
J gene: TRBJ1-6; D gene: -; V gene: TRBV11-2; clone size: -; CDR3 DNA: TGTGCCAGCAGCTTAAGTCAGGATATCGGTTCACCCCTCCACTTT; CDR3 protein: CASSLSQDIGSPLHF
J gene: TRBJ1-6; D gene: -; V gene: TRBV7-9; clone size: -; CDR3 DNA: TGTGCCAGCAGCCGCACCGGGGGAGCACCCCTCCACTTT; CDR3 protein: CASSRTGGAPLHF
J gene: TRBJ1-2; D gene: TRBD1; V gene: TRBV9; clone size: -; CDR3 DNA: TGTGCCAGCAGCGTGACCGGGACAGGGGCCCGAGGGGGCTACACCTTC; CDR3 protein: CASSVTGTGARGGYTF
J gene: TRBJ2-7; D gene: -; V gene: TRBV7-9; clone size: -; CDR3 DNA: TGTGCCAGCAGCTTACGGACAAGGCCCTACGAGCAGTACTTC; CDR3 protein: CASSLRTRPYEQYF
J gene: TRBJ2-1; D gene: TRBD2; V gene: TRBV11-2; clone size: -; CDR3 DNA: TGTGCCAGCAGCTTAGTGAGGTCCCTGGGGGACTACTACAATGAGCAGTTCTTC; CDR3 protein: CASSLVRSLGDYYNEQFF
J gene: TRBJ2-7; D gene: TRBD1; V gene: TRBV28; clone size: -; CDR3 DNA: TGTGCCAGCAGTTGGCCCTCCGGGACAGAGTCCTACGAGCAGTACTTC; CDR3 protein: CASSWPSGTESYEQYF
J gene: TRBJ1-3; D gene: -; V gene: TRBV29-1; clone size: -; CDR3 DNA: TGCAGCGTTGATTCAGGGCCTGGAAACACCATATATTTT; CDR3 protein: CSVDSGPGNTIYF
J gene: TRBJ1-2; D gene: TRBD1; V gene: TRBV30; clone size: -; CDR3 DNA: TGTGCCTGGGGGACAGGCTATGGCTACACCTTC; CDR3 protein: CAWGTGYGYTF
J gene: TRBJ1-6; D gene: -; V gene: TRBV23-1; clone size: -; CDR3 DNA: TGCGCCAGCTACCAGATAAACCCCACAGGGAATTCACCCCTCCACTTT; CDR3 protein: CASYQINPTGNSPLHF
J gene: TRBJ2-1; D gene: TRBD2; V gene: TRBV10-3; clone size: -; CDR3 DNA: TGTGCCACTACCGAGGCGGGGGGGTACAATGAGCAGTTCTTC; CDR3 protein: CATTEAGGYNEQFF
J gene: TRBJ1-2; D gene: -; V gene: TRBV28; clone size: -; CDR3 DNA: TGTGCCAGCAGTTTTTCCCAATTGACAGTGGCTATAATATATGGCTACACCTTC; CDR3 protein: CASSFSQLTVAIIYGYTF
J gene: TRBJ1-1; D gene: TRBD1; V gene: TRBV13; clone size: -; CDR3 DNA: TGTGCCAGCAAAGGGGGCGAGGGCACTGAAGCTTTCTTT; CDR3 protein: CASKGGEGTEAFF
J gene: TRBJ2-3; D gene: -; V gene: TRBV5-1; clone size: -; CDR3 DNA: TGCGCCAGCAGCGGAGGTAGGGGCACAGATACGCAGTATTTT; CDR3 protein: CASSGGRGTDTQYF